The rows below give T cell receptor beta chains drawn from one sample of a study of cytomegalovirus exposure and HLA in healthy donors. Clones were sequenced by immunoSEQ multiplex PCR, and TCRdb holds only the in-frame ones, with some missing. Here the sample spans more than 150,000 clones, 79% being singletons. The specimen sequenced was PBMCs. These receptors came from a girl between 5 and 17 years old in good health and CMV-seropositive. CDR3s leave out the opening cysteine and the closing phenylalanine or tryptophan. Expanded clones get a size class; other rows say once, few or many, or leave the size out.

j_gene: TRBJ2-7
len: 13
abundance: .
v_gene: TRBV7-9
CDR3aa: ASSLDLGGLGEQY

j_gene: TRBJ2-7
len: 13
abundance: few
v_gene: TRBV5-4
CDR3aa: ASSSLSGGPYEQY

j_gene: TRBJ2-2
len: 13
abundance: .
v_gene: TRBV4-2
CDR3aa: ASSQVNTHTGELF

j_gene: TRBJ2-1
len: 11
abundance: .
v_gene: TRBV4-1
CDR3aa: ASSQPAGGEQF

j_gene: TRBJ1-6
len: 15
abundance: .
v_gene: TRBV11-2
CDR3aa: ASSLDLGTGLGSPLH

j_gene: TRBJ2-7
len: 12
abundance: few
v_gene: TRBV5-1
CDR3aa: ASSLAYSPYEQY

j_gene: TRBJ2-7
len: 11
abundance: .
v_gene: TRBV7-2
CDR3aa: ASSPGSTYEQY

j_gene: TRBJ2-1
len: 10
abundance: .
v_gene: TRBV30
CDR3aa: AWSVEYNEQF

j_gene: TRBJ2-5
len: 13
abundance: .
v_gene: TRBV9
CDR3aa: ASTVGQGEGETQY

j_gene: TRBJ2-7
len: 12
abundance: .
v_gene: TRBV11-3
CDR3aa: ASSLDRGQYEQY

j_gene: TRBJ2-2
len: 16
abundance: few
v_gene: TRBV27
CDR3aa: ASSPRTGGVSNTGELF

j_gene: TRBJ1-2
len: 12
abundance: .
v_gene: TRBV7-9
CDR3aa: ASSLGTAADGYT

j_gene: TRBJ1-2
len: 17
abundance: once
v_gene: TRBV29-1
CDR3aa: SVISVPRGQVALNYGYT

j_gene: TRBJ1-2
len: 12
abundance: .
v_gene: TRBV12-5
CDR3aa: ASGLETGGHGYT

j_gene: TRBJ2-1
len: 13
abundance: .
v_gene: TRBV5-4
CDR3aa: ASSLSAGAYNEQF

j_gene: TRBJ2-3
len: 13
abundance: .
v_gene: TRBV6-5
CDR3aa: ASSFRWGGTDTQY

j_gene: TRBJ2-7
len: 13
abundance: .
v_gene: TRBV7-9
CDR3aa: ASSLSAAGAYEQY

j_gene: TRBJ2-3
len: 15
abundance: .
v_gene: TRBV4-3
CDR3aa: ASSPNRDIIYTDTQY

j_gene: TRBJ1-4
len: 12
abundance: .
v_gene: TRBV7-9
CDR3aa: ASSSSATNEKLF

j_gene: TRBJ2-3
len: 12
abundance: .
v_gene: TRBV5-6
CDR3aa: ASSFVQGEDTQY

j_gene: TRBJ2-1
len: 10
abundance: .
v_gene: TRBV7-2
CDR3aa: ASSFFGNEQF

j_gene: TRBJ2-7
len: 9
abundance: .
v_gene: TRBV20-1
CDR3aa: SARVQLEQY